The clone carrying this TCR beta chain has just a few counts. CDR1 and CDR2 (germline): LGHNA, YNFKEQ. The V end lost 1 base, the J end lost 4 bases, and 8 bases lay between the germline ends. The CDR3 is 13 amino acids. These data are taken from a study of STAT5B mutations in CD4+ large granular lymphocyte leukemia. About the research overall: The CDR3 'QG' motif was associated with a particular HLA allele among healthy donors.

As processed by the authors: The detection floor for productive clonotype frequency was 2.59 x 10-5. Using immunoSEQ multiplex PCR, the repertoire was profiled, and TCRdb retains in-frame clones only, with some absent. D and trimming come from the DNA, and the V and J calls and clone size come from that table. Of about 20,000 clones in the sample, 60% to 85% are singletons; the top ten hold approximately 0.4%. The chain is built from TRBV4-2 and TRBJ2-7; maybe TRBD1 (6 bases). The sequencing sample was made of CD4+ T cells from blood buffy coats. The source of this sequence is a human donor in good health. In nucleotides, the CDR3 is TGTGCCAGCAGCCAAGGGGGACAATACGAGCAGTACTTC. This codes for CASSQGGQYEQYF.